A single sample is the source of the 29 T cell receptor beta chains below, sequenced in a study of control samples from healthy donors and cancer patients. The assay was immunoSEQ multiplex PCR, and TCRdb's table has in-frame clones only and misses some. The table lists 150,000 to 200,000 clones, approximately 90% of them singletons. The sequencing sample was made of blood. The receptors originated from a man aged 30 to 39 in good health.

This clone was detected a few times. This chain links TRBV4-1 with TRBJ1-1; D gene ambiguous. Germline V CDR1 and CDR2: MGHRA, YSYEKL. There are 13 residues in the CDR3. Deletions cut 1 base from V and 1 base from J, with 4 bases between. The CDR3 coding sequence is TGCGCCAGCAGCCAAGTAGGGAACACTGAAGCTTTCTTT. Translation gives CASSQVGNTEAFF.

This clone appeared once. The V gene is TRBV11-2, the J gene TRBJ1-1; D not resolved. Trimming shortened V by 3 bases and J by 2 bases, and 7 bases separated the two germline ends. Germline values: CDR1 SGHAT, CDR2 FQNNGV. CDR3 size: 13 residues. CDR3 in DNA: TGTGCCAGCAGCTTTACGGGAAACACTGAAGCTTTCTTT. Translated: CASSFTGNTEAFF.

The CDR3, as DNA: TGTGCCAGCAGTGTAGTACAGTTCTCTGGAAACACCATATATTTT. As protein: CASSVVQFSGNTIYF. The rearrangement links TRBV6-4 to TRBJ1-3, with unresolved D. This CDR3 region has 15 residues. CDR1 is MRHNA and CDR2 is SNTAGT in the germline V gene. Between the trimmed V and J ends, which lost 4 bases and 0 bases, there was a span of 10 bases.

J is TRBJ2-1 and V is TRBV4-1; D unresolved. The V gene's germline CDR1 is MGHRA and CDR2 YSYEKL. The CDR3 runs 12 residues. V lost 2 bases and J 2 bases, leaving 1 base between the germline ends. The DNA of the CDR3 is TGCGCCAGCAGCCAACCCTACAATGAGCAGTTCTTC. Translating gives CASSQPYNEQFF.

The genes are TRBV5-4 and TRBJ1-6; D is uncertain. V lost 0 bases and J 7 bases, leaving 11 bases between the germline ends. CDR3 length: 15 residues. In germline, CDR1 is SGHNT, CDR2 YYREEE (reference sequence). CDR3 sequence reads: CASSLELSPNSPLHF. As DNA, the CDR3 is TGTGCCAGCAGCTTGGAGCTATCCCCAAATTCACCCCTCCACTTT. Supplemented by reference TRBV5-4 and TRBJ1-6, the full variable domain reads ETGVTQSPTHLIKTRGQQVTLRCSSQSGHNTVSWYQQALGQGPQFIFQYYREEENGRGNFPPRFSGLQFPNYSSELNVNALELDDSALYLCASSLELSPNSPLHFGNGTRLTVT.

The chain recombines TRBV25-1 with TRBJ2-7; D gene ambiguous. The CDR3 contains 12 residues. The germline V gene has CDR1 MGHDK and CDR2 SYGVNS. V was cut by 6 bases and J by 0 bases, with 6 bases left in between. The CDR3 here is CASSESSYEQYF. For the CDR3, the DNA is TGTGCCAGCAGCGAAAGCTCCTACGAGCAGTACTTC.

V is TRBV6-5 and J is TRBJ1-1, with D tentatively TRBD1 (5 bases). The CDR3 is 15 amino acids. Trimming stripped 0 bases from V and 3 bases from J, with 11 bases between. Germline V gene data show CDR1 as MNHEY and CDR2 as SVGAGI. CDR3 sequence (DNA): TGTGCCAGCAGTTACTCCCCAGGGAGGGACACTGAAGCTTTCTTT. It yields the protein CASSYSPGRDTEAFF.

The chain couples TRBV7-3 to TRBJ2-3; 9 nucleotides line up with TRBD2. The CDR3 spans 14 residues. Germline CDR1 reads SGHTA; CDR2 reads FQGTGA. J lost 6 bases, V lost 6 bases, and 7 bases had no gene match. Here the CDR3 reads CASSAGGPRDTQYF. In DNA, the CDR3 is TGTGCCAGCAGTGCGGGGGGGCCAAGGGATACGCAGTATTTT.

The chain uses TRBV9 and TRBJ1-1, with D hard to call. V was trimmed by 0 bases and J by 2 bases, leaving 14 bases between them. This CDR3 comprises 16 residues. The germline V gene encodes CDR1 SGDLS and CDR2 YYNGEE. DNA for the CDR3: TGTGCCAGCAGCGTAGACACAGTAGACCTTAACACTGAAGCTTTCTTT. Translated, it gives CASSVDTVDLNTEAFF.

This clone was counted a few times. This chain uses TRBV19 with TRBJ1-6; no firm D call. Trimming left V 3 bases short and J 9 bases short, with 12 bases between. Germline V gene sequence: CDR1 LNHDA, CDR2 SQIVND (reference sequence). This CDR3 has 14 residues. The CDR3 reads CASSIEALGSPLHF. In DNA, the CDR3 is TGTGCCAGTAGTATTGAGGCCCTTGGTTCACCCCTCCACTTT. Variable domain in full (rest from reference TRBV19 and TRBJ1-6): DGGITQSPKYLFRKEGQNVTLSCEQNLNHDAMYWYRQDPGQGLRLIYYSQIVNDFQKGDIAEGYSVSREKKESFPLTVTSAQKNPTAFYLCASSIEALGSPLHFGNGTRLTVT.

With regard to this clone: This CDR3 is also generated by other DNA sequences in the sample. The chain joins TRBV19 to TRBJ1-2, with D uncertain. Germline CDR1 is LNHDA and CDR2 is SQIVND (reference sequence). The CDR3 runs 12 residues. V lost 2 bases and J 4 bases, leaving 5 bases between the germline ends. The CDR3 DNA is TGTGCCAGTAGTATAAGATCCTATGGCTACACCTTC. Its protein product is CASSIRSYGYTF.

This sequence joins TRBV4-1 and TRBJ1-1, with D possibly being TRBD1 (5 bases). Germline-derived CDR1 and CDR2 are MGHRA and YSYEKL. This CDR3 region has 18 residues. Trimming left V 0 bases short and J 5 bases short, with 22 bases between. The CDR3 DNA reads as TGCGCCAGCAGCCAAGAAATTGGAAGATCGGGGGGAGGGACTGAAGCTTTCTTT. Residues: CASSQEIGRSGGGTEAFF.

The V gene is TRBV28, the J gene TRBJ1-1; the D gene is possibly TRBD1 (6 bases). The CDR3 loop spans 11 amino acids. V lost 1 base and J lost 11, with 8 bases in between. Germline V gives CDR1 MDHEN, CDR2 SYDVKM. The CDR3 nucleotides read TGTGCCAGCAGTTTATACAGGGCCGCTTTCTTT. Amino acids: CASSLYRAAFF.

The chain links TRBV27 to TRBJ1-4; D ambiguous. The CDR3 runs to 12 residues. Germline loops: CDR1 MNHEY, CDR2 SMNVEV (reference sequence). V lost 7 bases and J 0 bases, leaving 3 bases between the germline ends. CDR3 region: CASKTTNEKLFF. The CDR3 nucleotides are TGTGCCAGCAAAACAACTAATGAAAAACTGTTTTTT.

V usage is TRBV3-1 (or the pseudogene TRBV3-2) and J usage is TRBJ1-2; 7 positions match TRBD1. CDR1 LGHDT and CDR2 YNNKEL come from the germline V gene (reference sequence). Trimming at V came to 4 bases and at J to 2 bases, leaving 7 bases not matched to a gene. CDR3 length: 15 residues. The CDR3 DNA follows: TGTGCCAGCAGCCCTTTTCCGGGACAGAACTATGGCTACACCTTC. Residues: CASSPFPGQNYGYTF.

The chain has TRBV6-1 and TRBJ1-2; D is undetermined. With 0 bases removed from V and 4 bases from J, the gap between germline ends came to 6 bases. The CDR3 totals 13 residues. Germline V gene data show CDR1 as MNHNS and CDR2 as SASEGT. CDR3 nucleotide sequence: TGTGCCAGCAGTGAAGCAGGGTTCTATGGCTACACCTTC. This translates into CASSEAGFYGYTF.

The chain combines TRBV27 with TRBJ1-2; 7 positions match TRBD1. V lost 5 bases and J lost 5; bases outside the gene matches: 11. CDR3 length: 15 amino acids. CDR1 and CDR2 from the germline V gene are MNHEY and SMNVEV (reference sequence). CDR3 DNA: TGTGCCAGCAGTCAATCGGGCAGGGGGTTATATGGCTACACCTTC. Encoded protein: CASSQSGRGLYGYTF.

This chain links TRBV25-1 with TRBJ2-5, with D unclear. V was pared by 5 bases and J by 5 bases, with 6 bases between. Per germline, CDR1 MGHDK and CDR2 SYGVNS. The CDR3 spans 11 residues. The CDR3 nucleotides read TGTGCCAGCAGTTTAAGTGAGACCCAGTACTTC. Translated, it gives CASSLSETQYF. The full variable domain, its missing parts supplied by reference TRBV25-1 and TRBJ2-5, is EADIYQTPRYLVIGTGKKITLECSQTMGHDKMYWYQQDPGMELHLIHYSYGVNSTEKGDLSSESTVSRIRTEHFPLTLESARPSHTSQYLCASSLSETQYFGPGTRLLVL.

The V and J genes are TRBV13 and TRBJ2-2; tentative D call: TRBD1 (5 bases). Trimming shortened V by 0 bases and J by 3 bases, and 11 bases separated the two germline ends. The CDR3 length is 16 residues. Germline V gene sequence: CDR1 PRHDT, CDR2 FYEKMQ (reference sequence). CDR3 protein: CASSLGLSGHTGELFF. The CDR3 bases are TGTGCCAGCAGCTTAGGCTTGTCAGGGCACACCGGGGAGCTGTTTTTT.

The chain joins TRBV19 to TRBJ2-1; D is uncertain. Trimming left V 4 bases short and J 10 bases short, with 11 bases between. Per the germline V gene, CDR1 is LNHDA and CDR2 is SQIVND (reference sequence). The CDR3 totals 12 residues. CDR3 protein: CASSKYKEEQFF. CDR3 nucleotides: TGTGCCAGTAGTAAATACAAGGAAGAGCAGTTCTTC. Complete variable domain (other parts from reference TRBV19 and TRBJ2-1): DGGITQSPKYLFRKEGQNVTLSCEQNLNHDAMYWYRQDPGQGLRLIYYSQIVNDFQKGDIAEGYSVSREKKESFPLTVTSAQKNPTAFYLCASSKYKEEQFFGPGTRLTVL.

This chain joins TRBV2 and TRBJ1-5; the D gene is possibly TRBD1 (6 bases). Trimming cost V 7 bases and J 0 bases, with 13 bases left between them. Germline V CDR1 and CDR2: SNHLY, FYNNEI. The CDR3 spans 15 residues. Here the CDR3 reads CASKGGGGSNQPQHF. The DNA for the CDR3 is TGTGCCAGCAAGGGGGGTGGGGGTAGCAATCAGCCCCAGCATTTT.

This rearrangement joins TRBV6-6 to TRBJ2-1; no reliable D call. The germline CDR1 and CDR2 sequences are MNHNY and SVGAGI (reference sequence). The CDR3 runs to 14 residues. The V gene lost 0 bases and the J gene lost 7 bases, with 10 bases spanning the gap. The CDR3 DNA follows: TGTGCCAGCAGTTACTCAACCCCAAGGAATGAGCAGTTCTTC. This encodes CASSYSTPRNEQFF.

This clone showed up just a few times. V is TRBV4-1 and J is TRBJ2-5; tentatively, D is TRBD2 (6 bases). Between the trimmed V and J ends, which lost 4 bases and 0 bases, there was a span of 21 bases. CDR1 and CDR2 (germline): MGHRA, YSYEKL. CDR3 size: 18 residues. The CDR3 region has the DNA TGCGCCAGCAGCCCCGGAGGGCAGCCGCACGGGGACCAAGAGACCCAGTACTTC. Its translation: CASSPGGQPHGDQETQYF.

This chain joins TRBV5-1 and TRBJ2-3; TRBD2 might be the D (6 bases). The germline V gene encodes CDR1 SGHRS and CDR2 YFSETQ. V was pared by 4 bases and J by 2 bases, with 11 bases between. There are 14 residues in the CDR3. The CDR3 reads CASSGRDLTDTQYF. For the CDR3, the DNA is TGCGCCAGCAGCGGGCGGGACCTCACAGATACGCAGTATTTT.

This rearrangement joins TRBV7-8 to TRBJ1-1; perhaps TRBD1 as D (6 bases). Germline values: CDR1 SGHVS, CDR2 FQNEAQ. Trimming shortened V by 1 base and J by 7 bases, and 10 bases separated the two germline ends. The CDR3 contains 13 residues. Here the CDR3 DNA reads TGTGCCAGCAGCTTAGTTGGGGGCGGTGAAGCTTTCTTT. Amino acid sequence: CASSLVGGGEAFF.

The genes are TRBV24-1 and TRBJ2-3; D is unresolved. Germline-derived CDR1 and CDR2 are KGHDR and SFDVKD. The germline V and J ends were trimmed by 3 bases and 1 base, with 4 bases remaining between them. The CDR3 runs to 13 residues. CDR3 amino acids: CATSDGGTDTQYF. CDR3 DNA sequence: TGTGCCACCAGTGATGGAGGCACAGATACGCAGTATTTT.

As concerns this clone: Given the absence of the conserved phenylalanine or tryptophan at the CDR3 end, a read error is likely. This chain uses TRBV28 with TRBJ1-2, with 8 bases matching TRBD1. The CDR3 loop spans 13 amino acids. V trimming: 8 bases; J trimming: 8 bases; junction bases outside the gene matches: 10. Germline CDR1 MDHEN, CDR2 SYDVKM. The CDR3 reads CASLDRGVSGYTL. CDR3 sequence (DNA): TGTGCCAGCTTAGACAGGGGCGTCTCGGGCTACACCCTC.

This chain connects TRBV6-1 to TRBJ1-3, with D unclear. The CDR3 covers 16 residues. CDR1 is MNHNS and CDR2 is SASEGT in the germline V gene. The ends were cut back, 3 bases at V and 2 bases at J, with 14 bases in the middle. This CDR3 reads CASSEGPALAGNTIYF. CDR3 DNA: TGTGCCAGCAGTGAGGGCCCAGCGCTCGCTGGAAACACCATATATTTT.

Here the CDR3 reads CASSVGPSSYEQYF. The CDR3 coding sequence is TGTGCCAGCAGCGTGGGACCGAGCTCCTACGAGCAGTACTTC. The rearrangement links TRBV9 to TRBJ2-7; D is possibly TRBD1 or TRBD2 (5 bases each). V lost 2 bases, J lost 0 bases, and 9 bases lay in between. The CDR3 totals 14 residues. CDR1 is SGDLS, CDR2 YYNGEE, per germline.